This T cell receptor (beta chain) was recovered during a study of CD8 T cells in ankylosing spondylitis. Germline V CDR1 and CDR2: LNHDA, SQIVND (reference sequence). The CDR3 contains 13 residues. Trimming took 5 bases from V and 1 from J, leaving 8 bases between them. General study results and limits: Disease-linked clones were CD8+ and relatively rare in peripheral blood. In ankylosing spondylitis patients, matched synovial fluid reportedly showed significant enrichment of disease-linked clones.

This clonotype has at least ten counts. No antigen is known for it. Quantitative 5'-RACE with molecular barcodes generated TCR beta libraries. TCRdb fed the 5' RACE reads into MiXCR, producing one record per CDR3 protein. Of fewer than 250,000 distinct CDR3 sequences in the sample, about 10% were seen once. The rearrangement links TRBV19 to TRBJ2-5, with a weak D call TRBD1 (6 bases). This clonotype originated in a male donor with ankylosing spondylitis or in good health (not recorded which). The source material was blood, either unsorted or a sorted T cell fraction (not recorded which). The CDR3 region has the DNA TGTGCCAGTAGTGACAGGACCCAAGAGACCCAGTACTTC. Its translation is CASSDRTQETQYF.